These 2 T cell receptor beta chains originate from one sample sequenced in a study of STAT5B mutations in CD4+ large granular lymphocyte leukemia. Sequenced by immunoSEQ multiplex PCR; TCRdb stores in-frame clones only, minus some. Among approximately 4,500 clones, roughly 71% were seen once, and the ten largest hold under 85%. The material sequenced was PBMCs. Receptors were obtained from a man between 65 and 79 years old with CD4+ T-cell large granular lymphocyte leukemia.

This clone was observed a handful of times. The CDR3 protein is CASSSPGGRVNGYTF. Here the CDR3 DNA reads TGTGCCAGCAGCTCCCCGGGAGGGAGGGTTAATGGCTACACCTTC. The chain combines TRBV7-3 with TRBJ1-2; D is unclear. V gave up 4 bases and J gave up 6 bases, with 18 bases separating them. Germline-derived CDR1 and CDR2 are SGHTA and FQGTGA. This CDR3 spans 15 amino acids.

The V call is TRBV7-8, the J call TRBJ1-4; 7 positions agree with TRBD1. The CDR3 consists of 14 residues. Per germline, CDR1 SGHVS and CDR2 FQNEAQ. V shed 5 bases, J shed 8 bases, and the junction held 8 bases outside the gene matches. The CDR3, as DNA: TGTGCCAGCAGCCCTGGGACAGACCACGAAAAACTGTTTTTT. It is translated as CASSPGTDHEKLFF.